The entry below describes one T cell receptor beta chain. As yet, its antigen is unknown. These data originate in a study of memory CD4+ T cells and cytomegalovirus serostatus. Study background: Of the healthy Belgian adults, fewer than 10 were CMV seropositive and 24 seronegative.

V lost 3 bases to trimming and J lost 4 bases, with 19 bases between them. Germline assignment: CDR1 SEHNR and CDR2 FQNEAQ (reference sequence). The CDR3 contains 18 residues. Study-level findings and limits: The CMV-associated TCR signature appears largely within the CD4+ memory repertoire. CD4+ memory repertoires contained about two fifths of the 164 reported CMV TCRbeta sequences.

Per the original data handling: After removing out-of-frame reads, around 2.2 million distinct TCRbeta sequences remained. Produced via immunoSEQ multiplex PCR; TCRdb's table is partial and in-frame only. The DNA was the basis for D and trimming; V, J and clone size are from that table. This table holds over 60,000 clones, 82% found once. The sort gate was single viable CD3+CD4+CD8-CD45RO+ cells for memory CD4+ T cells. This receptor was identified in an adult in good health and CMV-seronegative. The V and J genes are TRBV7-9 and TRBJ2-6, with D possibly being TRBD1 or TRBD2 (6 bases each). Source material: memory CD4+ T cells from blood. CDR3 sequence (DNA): TGTGCCAGCAGCTTCCGGGGGCGAGAACATCTCGGGGCCAACGTCCTGACTTTC. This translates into CASSFRGREHLGANVLTF.